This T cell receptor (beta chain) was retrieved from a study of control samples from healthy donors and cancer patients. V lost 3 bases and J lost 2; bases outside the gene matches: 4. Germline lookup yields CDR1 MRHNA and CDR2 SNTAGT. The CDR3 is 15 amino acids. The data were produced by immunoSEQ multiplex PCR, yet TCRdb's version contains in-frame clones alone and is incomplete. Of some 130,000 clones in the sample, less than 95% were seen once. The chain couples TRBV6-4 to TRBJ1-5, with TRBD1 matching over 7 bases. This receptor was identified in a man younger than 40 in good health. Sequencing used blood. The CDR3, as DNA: TGTGCCAGCAGTGAGTACGGGACAGGCAATCAGCCCCAGCATTTT. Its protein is CASSEYGTGNQPQHF.